Listed below are T cell receptor beta chains from one sample, sequenced in a study of T cells in Graves' hyperthyroidism and ophthalmopathy. One entry per CDR3 protein results from TCRdb running MiXCR on the multiplex PCR reads. The data show under 700,000 distinct CDR3 sequences, 46% seen once. Sample: peripheral blood or thyroid tissue (not recorded which). These receptors came from a woman under 30 with Graves' hyperthyroidism. Each CDR3 is given with its conserved first and last residue. A D gene is named only where the DNA matches it firmly. Clone size appears in some rows only: once, few, many, or a class for an expanded clone.

v_call: TRBV7-3
clone_size: -
j_call: TRBJ2-5
d_call: TRBD1
cdr3_nt: TGTGCCAGCAGCTTAAATGGACAGGGAGAAGAGGCCCAGTACTTC
cdr3_aa: CASSLNGQGEEAQYF

v_call: TRBV12-3/TRBV12-4
clone_size: -
j_call: TRBJ2-3
d_call: -
cdr3_nt: TGTGCCAGCTCAAAAAGCGTAAGGGCCACAGATACGCAGTATTTT
cdr3_aa: CASSKSVRATDTQYF

v_call: TRBV7-2
clone_size: few
j_call: TRBJ1-1
d_call: -
cdr3_nt: TGTGCCAGCAGCTTATCCCAAACGGGAGACGCGGCTTTCTTT
cdr3_aa: CASSLSQTGDAAFF

v_call: TRBV5-6
clone_size: few
j_call: TRBJ1-5
d_call: -
cdr3_nt: TGTGCCAGCAGCTTGGACCAGCCCCAGCATTTT
cdr3_aa: CASSLDQPQHF

v_call: TRBV7-2
clone_size: few
j_call: TRBJ1-5
d_call: -
cdr3_nt: TGTGCCAGCAGCTTGGAGGCCCAGCATTTT
cdr3_aa: CASSLEAQHF

v_call: TRBV12-3/TRBV12-4
clone_size: -
j_call: TRBJ2-7
d_call: -
cdr3_nt: TGTGCCAGCATCCCCCCTGGGGCCTACGAGCAGTACTTC
cdr3_aa: CASIPPGAYEQYF

v_call: TRBV24-1
clone_size: -
j_call: TRBJ2-2
d_call: -
cdr3_nt: TGTGCCACTGGACAGACCGGCGGGGAGCTGTTTTTT
cdr3_aa: CATGQTGGELFF

v_call: TRBV29-1
clone_size: -
j_call: TRBJ1-4
d_call: TRBD1
cdr3_nt: TGCAGCGCAGCGGGACAGGCGAACACTGAAAAACTGTTTTTT
cdr3_aa: CSAAGQANTEKLFF

v_call: TRBV25-1
clone_size: many
j_call: TRBJ1-1
d_call: TRBD1
cdr3_nt: TGTGCCAGCGGCCCAGGGGGTTTGGGGAACACTGAAGCTTTCTTT
cdr3_aa: CASGPGGLGNTEAFF

v_call: TRBV2
clone_size: -
j_call: TRBJ1-6
d_call: TRBD1
cdr3_nt: TGTGCCAGCAGTCCATGGCAGGGGGAAGACAATTCACCCCTCCACTTT
cdr3_aa: CASSPWQGEDNSPLHF

v_call: TRBV10-3
clone_size: many
j_call: TRBJ1-6
d_call: -
cdr3_nt: TGTGCCATCAGTGAGCGCGGAGATAATTCACCCCTCCACTTT
cdr3_aa: CAISERGDNSPLHF

v_call: TRBV7-9
clone_size: -
j_call: TRBJ2-2
d_call: TRBD2
cdr3_nt: TGTGCCAGCTGGGGAGGGACCGGGGAGCTGTTTTTT
cdr3_aa: CASWGGTGELFF

v_call: TRBV15
clone_size: -
j_call: TRBJ2-6
d_call: -
cdr3_nt: TGTGCCACCAGCAGCCACAGCTCTGGGGCCAACGTCCTGACTTTC
cdr3_aa: CATSSHSSGANVLTF

v_call: TRBV7-9
clone_size: -
j_call: TRBJ1-5
d_call: -
cdr3_nt: TGTGCCAGCAGCTTAGGTACCCAGCATTTT
cdr3_aa: CASSLGTQHF

v_call: TRBV2
clone_size: many
j_call: TRBJ1-5
d_call: -
cdr3_nt: TGTGCCAGCAGTGAAGCGGAGGGAGACAATCAGCCCCAGCATTTT
cdr3_aa: CASSEAEGDNQPQHF

v_call: TRBV29-1
clone_size: many
j_call: TRBJ1-3
d_call: -
cdr3_nt: TGCAGCGTTGAAAGGGGAAACACCATATATTTT
cdr3_aa: CSVERGNTIYF

v_call: TRBV14
clone_size: few
j_call: TRBJ2-6
d_call: -
cdr3_nt: TGTGCCAGCAGCCGTCCCGGGCAGCCGCTGGCTGGGGCCAACGTCCTGACTTTC
cdr3_aa: CASSRPGQPLAGANVLTF

v_call: TRBV24-1
clone_size: -
j_call: TRBJ2-5
d_call: TRBD1
cdr3_nt: TGTGCCATCAGCCTGCTACAGGGGCGAGAGGAGACCCAGTACTTC
cdr3_aa: CAISLLQGREETQYF

v_call: TRBV29-1
clone_size: once
j_call: TRBJ1-2
d_call: TRBD1
cdr3_nt: TGCAGCGTTGTGGCCGGGACAGCTTATGGCTACACCTTC
cdr3_aa: CSVVAGTAYGYTF

v_call: TRBV15
clone_size: -
j_call: TRBJ2-7
d_call: -
cdr3_nt: TGTGCCAGCAGCCCTTACCCGGTTGGGACCCCCCACGAGCAGTACTTC
cdr3_aa: CASSPYPVGTPHEQYF

v_call: TRBV7-2
clone_size: -
j_call: TRBJ2-7
d_call: -
cdr3_nt: TGTGCCAGCAGCTTAGAGGTTACTTTTTTCACTACCTACGAGCAGTACTTC
cdr3_aa: CASSLEVTFFTTYEQYF

v_call: TRBV7-2
clone_size: once
j_call: TRBJ1-6
d_call: -
cdr3_nt: TGTGCCAGCAGCCCTGGGGCGGGTTCACCCCTCCACTTT
cdr3_aa: CASSPGAGSPLHF

v_call: TRBV6-2/TRBV6-3
clone_size: -
j_call: TRBJ1-1
d_call: -
cdr3_nt: TGTGCCAGCAGTTACGCAGCCGCAACTGAAGCTTTCTTT
cdr3_aa: CASSYAAATEAFF

v_call: TRBV24-1
clone_size: -
j_call: TRBJ2-7
d_call: TRBD1
cdr3_nt: TGTGCCACCCAAGGACAGGGGATGAGTGAGCAGTACTTC
cdr3_aa: CATQGQGMSEQYF